The 27 T cell receptor beta chains in this list originate from one sample, sequenced in a study of blood T cell repertoires in COVID-19. This table comes from immunoSEQ multiplex PCR, and its TCRdb copy is limited to in-frame clones, with some not included. The data show 200,000 to 300,000 clones, with nearly 90% seen just once and roughly 3% held by the top ten. Sequenced: peripheral blood. All receptors derive from a man younger than 35 with active or convalescent COVID-19.

In DNA, the CDR3 is TGTGCCAGCAGCTTTTGGACAGGGATGAATGAGCAGTTCTTC. The encoded protein is CASSFWTGMNEQFF. The rearrangement uses TRBV5-6 and TRBJ2-1; 8 nucleotides align to TRBD1. The V and J ends lost 2 bases and 7 bases, in that order; junction bases with no gene match: 5. CDR1 is SGHDT, CDR2 YYEEEE, per germline. This CDR3 contains 14 residues.

CDR3 DNA sequence: TGCGCCAGCAGCTTGAATCTCGGACAGGTCGATGGCTACACCTTC. Amino acids: CASSLNLGQVDGYTF. This chain uses TRBV5-1 with TRBJ1-2, with TRBD1 identical over 7 bases. This CDR3 spans 15 amino acids. Germline CDR1 and CDR2: SGHRS and YFSETQ. Losses at the gene ends were 1 base for V and 6 bases for J; bases not matched to a gene: 9.

This clone has more than one count but fewer than ten. The chain employs TRBV6-5 and TRBJ2-1; D ambiguous. This CDR3 contains 12 residues. Germline V gives CDR1 MNHEY, CDR2 SVGAGI. V was shortened by 4 bases and J by 12 bases, with 13 bases between the two germline ends. The CDR3 nucleotides read TGTGCCAGCAGTTTGAGAGGAGAGGCGCAGTTCTTC. Translating it yields CASSLRGEAQFF.

The genes are TRBV5-6 and TRBJ1-1, with TRBD1 matching over 7 bases. With V trimmed by 3 bases and J by 6 bases, 8 bases remained unmatched. CDR1 is SGHDT, CDR2 YYEEEE, per germline. The CDR3 totals 14 residues. The DNA of the CDR3 is TGTGCCAGCAGCTCCCGGGACAGAGCATCTGAAGCTTTCTTT. As protein: CASSSRDRASEAFF.

This chain links TRBV9 with TRBJ2-7; 7 bases are shared with TRBD2. Germline V gene data show CDR1 as SGDLS and CDR2 as YYNGEE. The trim removed 3 bases at V and 2 bases at J, leaving 5 bases unmatched. The CDR3 covers 14 residues. The CDR3 is CASSAHLAAYEQYF. In nucleotides, the CDR3 is TGTGCCAGCAGCGCCCATCTAGCGGCCTACGAGCAGTACTTC.

J is TRBJ1-2 and V is TRBV2; tentative D call: TRBD1 (5 bases). Germline V lookup: CDR1 SNHLY, CDR2 FYNNEI. The CDR3 has 12 amino acids. The V gene lost 4 bases and the J gene lost 5 bases, with 8 bases spanning the gap. The CDR3 spells CASSARGYGYTF. CDR3 DNA: TGTGCCAGCAGTGCTCGGGGGTATGGCTACACCTTC.

V gene TRBV11-2 combines with J gene TRBJ1-1; 7 bases fit TRBD1. Germline V gene sequence: CDR1 SGHAT, CDR2 FQNNGV. Trimming cost V 5 bases and J 5 bases; bases outside gene matches: 14. CDR3 length equals 16 residues. The CDR3 region is CASSRGIGTVVTEAFF. In nucleotides, the CDR3 is TGTGCCAGCAGCCGAGGTATTGGGACAGTAGTAACTGAAGCTTTCTTT. Drawing the rest from reference TRBV11-2 and TRBJ1-1, the complete variable domain is EAGVAQSPRYKIIEKRQSVAFWCNPISGHATLYWYQQILGQGPKLLIQFQNNGVVDDSQLPKDRFSAERLKGVDSTLKIQPAKLEDSAVYLCASSRGIGTVVTEAFFGQGTRLTVV.

The sample holds a few counts of this clone. The J gene is TRBJ1-4, the V gene TRBV14; no clear D gene. The germline V gene has CDR1 SGHDN and CDR2 FVKESK. With 1 base removed from V and 7 bases from J, the gap between germline ends came to 7 bases. The CDR3 extends over 13 amino acids. For the CDR3, the DNA is TGTGCCAGCAGCCAAGCCTCTCCTGAAAAACTGTTTTTT. Amino acids: CASSQASPEKLFF.

The V gene is TRBV7-2, the J gene TRBJ2-7; 9 bases are shared with TRBD2. Germline V gives CDR1 SGHTA, CDR2 FQGNSA. The V gene end was trimmed by 4 bases and the J gene end by 3 bases; junction bases not matched to a gene: 7. The CDR3 is 15 amino acids. Here the CDR3 reads CASSSRLAEYYEQYF. The CDR3 DNA is TGTGCCAGCAGCTCCCGACTAGCGGAATACTACGAGCAGTACTTC.

The rearrangement links TRBV2 to TRBJ1-4; D gene unclear. There are 14 residues in the CDR3. V lost 0 bases, J lost 8 bases, and 10 bases lay in between. Germline V gene sequence: CDR1 SNHLY, CDR2 FYNNEI. The chain's CDR3 is CASSEAGSGEKLFF. The CDR3 DNA reads TGTGCCAGCAGTGAAGCGGGGAGCGGAGAAAAACTGTTTTTT.

This chain connects TRBV5-1 to TRBJ1-3; D is unresolved. From germline, CDR1 is SGHRS and CDR2 YFSETQ. The CDR3 sequence is 14 residues long. V was trimmed by 0 bases and J by 2 bases, leaving 6 bases between them. The CDR3, as DNA: TGCGCCAGCAGCTTGGGGCCCGCTGGAAACACCATATATTTT. The encoded protein is CASSLGPAGNTIYF.

V is TRBV28 and J is TRBJ1-1; tentative D call: TRBD1 (6 bases). The CDR3 runs to 12 residues. Germline-derived CDR1 and CDR2 are MDHEN and SYDVKM. Between the trimmed V and J ends, which lost 7 bases and 4 bases, there was a span of 10 bases. For the CDR3, the DNA is TGTGCCAGCACTAGCAGGGGCACTGAAGCTTTCTTT. Translated, it gives CASTSRGTEAFF. Complete variable domain (other parts from reference TRBV28 and TRBJ1-1): DVKVTQSSRYLVKRTGEKVFLECVQDMDHENMFWYRQDPGLGLRLIYFSYDVKMKEKGDIPEGYSVSREKKERFSLILESASTNQTSMYLCASTSRGTEAFFGQGTRLTVV.

The J gene is TRBJ2-1, the V gene TRBV11-1, with a possible D match to TRBD2 (5 bases). Germline assignment: CDR1 SGHAT and CDR2 FQDESV (reference sequence). Trimming removed 4 bases at V and 6 bases at J, with 10 bases between. CDR3 length: 13 residues. CDR3 in DNA: TGTGCCAGCAGCTCGAGGACTGGCAATGAGCAGTTCTTC. Amino acids: CASSSRTGNEQFF.

V usage is TRBV28 and J usage is TRBJ1-6; D gene unclear. This CDR3 is built from 14 residues. Trimming took off 2 bases at V and 5 bases at J, with 7 bases between the two ends. CDR1 and CDR2 from the germline V gene are MDHEN and SYDVKM. The chain's CDR3 is CASSLGRNNSPLHF. The CDR3 DNA follows: TGTGCCAGCAGTTTAGGGAGGAATAATTCACCCCTCCACTTT.

The rearrangement uses TRBV10-1 and TRBJ2-3, with 13 positions matching TRBD2. V shed 3 bases, J shed 2 bases, and the junction held 8 bases outside the gene matches. This CDR3 spans 18 amino acids. Germline lookup yields CDR1 WNHNN and CDR2 SYGVQD (reference sequence). In nucleotides, the CDR3 is TGCGCCAGCAGTGACCCCGGGACTAGCGGGGAGTACACAGATACGCAGTATTTT. This translates into CASSDPGTSGEYTDTQYF.

The chain combines TRBV2 with TRBJ2-3, with D unresolved. CDR1 is SNHLY and CDR2 is FYNNEI in the germline V gene. V shed 6 bases and J shed 1 base, with 8 bases lying between them. The length of the CDR3 is 13 residues. As DNA, the CDR3 is TGTGCCAGCAGGCGCCTACGCACAGATACGCAGTATTTT. The encoded protein is CASRRLRTDTQYF.

V and J are TRBV19 and TRBJ1-1, with 7 bases that match TRBD1. Germline CDR1 LNHDA, CDR2 SQIVND (reference sequence). Trimming at V came to 3 bases and at J to 5 bases, leaving 12 bases not matched to a gene. This CDR3 has 16 residues. DNA of the CDR3: TGTGCCAGTAGTATTCTGCTAGGGGGCATGGTGACTGAAGCTTTCTTT. Its protein product is CASSILLGGMVTEAFF.

The rearrangement links TRBV6-5 to TRBJ1-6; 7 bases map to TRBD1. The CDR3 covers 14 residues. Germline CDR1 reads MNHEY; CDR2 reads SVGAGI. J gave up 3 bases and V 7 bases, and 3 bases lay outside the gene matches. The CDR3 protein is CASTQGVYNSPLHF. CDR3 in DNA: TGTGCCAGCACGCAGGGGGTCTATAATTCACCCCTCCACTTT.

This chain joins TRBV29-1 and TRBJ1-1; D call uncertain. Between the trimmed V and J ends, which lost 7 bases and 5 bases, there was a span of 17 bases. CDR3 size: 13 residues. Germline lookup yields CDR1 SQVTM and CDR2 ANQGSEA. In DNA form, the CDR3 reads TGCAGCGCCCCCTCGGGCGAGGGAACTGAAGCTTTCTTT. Translating it yields CSAPSGEGTEAFF.

The chain is built from TRBV19 and TRBJ2-7; D is possibly TRBD1 (5 bases). The germline CDR1 and CDR2 sequences are LNHDA and SQIVND (reference sequence). Trimming took 4 bases from V and 1 from J, leaving 11 bases between them. The length of the CDR3 is 14 residues. Written as DNA, the CDR3 is TGTGCCAGTAGTACGACGGACACATCCTACGAGCAGTACTTC. Translated, it gives CASSTTDTSYEQYF.

In this sample, this clone turned up once. This rearrangement joins TRBV5-8 to TRBJ1-6, with TRBD1 matching 7 bases. The V segment lost 2 bases and the J segment 8 bases; nucleotides outside the gene matches: 10. Per the germline V gene, CDR1 is SGHTS and CDR2 is YDEGEE. The CDR3 is made up of 16 amino acids. The CDR3 coding sequence is TGTGCCAGCAGCTTTAACCGCGGGACAGCGTATTCACCCCTCCACTTT. This encodes CASSFNRGTAYSPLHF. The complete variable domain, with remaining parts taken from reference TRBV5-8 and TRBJ1-6, reads EAGVTQSPTHLIKTRGQQATLRCSPISGHTSVYWYQQALGLGLQFLLWYDEGEERNRGNFPPRFSGRQFPNYSSELNVNALELEDSALYLCASSFNRGTAYSPLHFGNGTRLTVT.

V usage is TRBV7-8 and J usage is TRBJ2-5; 7 positions agree with TRBD2. The ends lost 2 bases at V and 4 bases at J; junction bases unmatched: 4. The CDR3 covers 14 residues. CDR1 and CDR2 from the germline V gene are SGHVS and FQNEAQ. CDR3 sequence reads: CASSLSLAVETQYF. CDR3 nucleotide sequence: TGTGCCAGCAGCTTAAGTCTAGCGGTAGAGACCCAGTACTTC. The full variable domain, in which reference TRBV7-8 and TRBJ2-5 provide the parts outside the CDR3, is GAGVSQSPRYKVAKRGQDVALRCDPISGHVSLFWYQQALGQGPEFLTYFQNEAQLDKSGLPSDRFFAERPEGSVSTLKIQRTQQEDSAVYLCASSLSLAVETQYFGPGTRLLVL.

V gene TRBV20-1 combines with J gene TRBJ2-1, with TRBD2 matching 11 bases. CDR1 and CDR2 from the germline V gene are DFQATT and SNEGSKA (reference sequence). This CDR3 comprises 18 residues. V was clipped by 6 bases and J by 0 bases; unmatched bases: 13. The CDR3 spells CSASLLAGGLSSYNEQFF. The DNA of the CDR3 is TGCAGTGCCAGTCTGCTAGCGGGGGGCCTTAGCTCCTACAATGAGCAGTTCTTC.

The rearrangement joins TRBV21-1 to TRBJ2-1; the table names TRBD1, a call not compared with the DNA. TRBV21-1 represents a pseudogene. This CDR3 contains 15 residues. CDR3 sequence: CASSKYPGQGNEQFF. In DNA, the CDR3 is TGTGCCAGCAGCAAATATCCGGGACAGGGAAATGAGCAGTTCTTC.

This rearrangement joins TRBV7-9 to TRBJ1-1, with TRBD1 matching over 10 bases. Germline trimming cut 4 bases from V and 11 bases from J; bases unmatched to any gene: 7. In germline, CDR1 is SEHNR, CDR2 FQNEAQ (reference sequence). The CDR3 is made up of 13 amino acids. The CDR3 nucleotides are TGTGCCAGCAGCTCCGGGACAGGGGTCAATGCTTTCTTT. As protein: CASSSGTGVNAFF.

This chain links TRBV18 with TRBJ1-2, with TRBD1 matching over 9 bases. Trimming cost V 1 base and J 7 bases; bases outside gene matches: 7. Germline CDR1 and CDR2: KGHSH and LQKENI. This CDR3 contains 15 residues. CDR3 bases: TGTGCCAGCTCACCACGTCAGGGACAGGGCGGTGGCTACACCTTC. It encodes CASSPRQGQGGGYTF.

V and J are TRBV5-1 and TRBJ1-4, with 7 bases lining up with TRBD1. This CDR3 has 17 amino acids. CDR1 and CDR2 from the germline V gene are SGHRS and YFSETQ. With V trimmed by 1 base and J by 8 bases, 14 bases remained unmatched. CDR3 coding DNA: TGCGCCAGCAGCTTGACGGTACGGACAGGTGGAATGGAAAAACTGTTTTTT. Residues: CASSLTVRTGGMEKLFF.